These T cell receptor beta chains were read from a single sample in a study of T cells in Graves' hyperthyroidism and ophthalmopathy. TCRdb re-analysed the multiplex PCR reads in MiXCR, keeping a single row per CDR3 protein. The sample carries more than 300,000 distinct CDR3 sequences, approximately 15% recorded once. The sample consisted of blood. The receptors originated from a woman aged 30 to 39 with Graves' ophthalmopathy. Each CDR3 is given with its conserved first and last residue. The D gene is left open where the match is weak. The size field is filled for only some rows; it gives once, few, many or a size class.

TRBJ2-7 | TRBV30 | many | TRBD2 | TGTGCCTGGGGAGTAGGACTAGCGGGGATCTACGAGCAGTACTTC | CAWGVGLAGIYEQYF
TRBJ2-2 | TRBV29-1 | many | TRBD2 | TGCAGCGTGCCGACTAGCGGGGGGGCCAACACCGGGGAGCTGTTTTTT | CSVPTSGGANTGELFF
TRBJ2-7 | TRBV7-2 | . | . | TGTGCCAGCAGCCCATTTCGGGACGGGCAGTACTTC | CASSPFRDGQYF
TRBJ2-7 | TRBV5-1 | many | . | TGCGCCAGCAGCTCCTCCGGGAACTTCGAGCAGTACTTC | CASSSSGNFEQYF
TRBJ2-2 | TRBV6-5 | many | . | TGTGCCAGCAGTTACACAGCGAACACCGGGGAGCTGTTTTTT | CASSYTANTGELFF
TRBJ2-3 | TRBV7-3 | many | . | TGTGCCAGCAGCTTACCTCCCTTGAATACGCAGTATTTT | CASSLPPLNTQYF
TRBJ1-1 | TRBV7-3 | few | TRBD1 | TGTGCCAGCAGCTACAGACCAGGGGGCACTGAAGCTTTCTTT | CASSYRPGGTEAFF
TRBJ2-1 | TRBV5-8 | many | . | TGTGCCAGCAGCGGTACCGGGAAAGGGATCAATGAGCAGTTCTTC | CASSGTGKGINEQFF
TRBJ1-3 | TRBV7-9 | . | . | TGTGCCAGCAGCTCCCGGGGACTGAGCTCTGGAAACACCATATATTTT | CASSSRGLSSGNTIYF
TRBJ1-1 | TRBV19 | few | . | TGTGCCAGTAGTATAAGGACGGACTTGAACACTGAAGCTTTCTTT | CASSIRTDLNTEAFF
TRBJ1-3 | TRBV7-6 | few | TRBD1 | TGTGCCAGCAGCTTAGATGGGACAGCCCCCTCTGGAAACACCATATATTTT | CASSLDGTAPSGNTIYF
TRBJ2-7 | TRBV27 | . | TRBD1 | TGTGCCAGCAGCCAGGACAGGGAGATCGACGAGCAGTACTTC | CASSQDREIDEQYF
TRBJ2-7 | TRBV5-4 | many | . | TGTGCCAGCAGCCCTCAAGGGATCGGCTCCTACGAGCAGTACTTC | CASSPQGIGSYEQYF
TRBJ2-5 | TRBV7-2 | many | . | TGTGCCAGCAGCTGGGCGGCGGGGGCCGCCGAGACCCAGTACTTC | CASSWAAGAAETQYF
TRBJ1-5 | TRBV19 | few | . | TGTGCCAGTAGTATTTTGGGACAAAGCAATCAGCCCCAGCATTTT | CASSILGQSNQPQHF
TRBJ2-2 | TRBV2 | . | TRBD2 | TGTGCCAGCACCAGACTAGCGGGAGGAGGAACCGGGGAGCTGTTTTTT | CASTRLAGGGTGELFF
TRBJ1-2 | TRBV12-3/TRBV12-4 | many | . | . | CASSSSAVSYGYTF
TRBJ1-2 | TRBV5-6 | many | TRBD1 | TGTGCCAGCAGCCCCAGGGGGGCAGGGTGGGACTATGGCTACACCTTC | CASSPRGAGWDYGYTF
TRBJ2-1 | TRBV19 | . | TRBD2 | TGTGCCAGTAGATCCCCGGGGGGGGTCAACAATGAGCAGTTCTTC | CASRSPGGVNNEQFF
TRBJ1-1 | TRBV27 | many | . | TGTGCCAGCAGTCAATCTTTACGGCAGAATGAAGCTTTCTTT | CASSQSLRQNEAFF
TRBJ2-3 | TRBV30 | many | TRBD2 | TGTGCCTGGAGTGTACAGGACACTAGCGGGGGGACGGCAGATACGCAGTATTTT | CAWSVQDTSGGTADTQYF
TRBJ1-1 | TRBV6-1 | many | . | TGTGCCAGCAGTGAAGTTCGTGAAGCTTTCTTT | CASSEVREAFF
TRBJ1-2 | TRBV20-1 | . | TRBD1 | TGCAGTGCTGGTGCCGGGACAGGGTCCCTGGGCTACACCTTC | CSAGAGTGSLGYTF
TRBJ2-3 | TRBV30 | many | TRBD2 | TGTGCCTGGACCCCGGGAAGGGGAGGGCCAGATACGCAGTATTTT | CAWTPGRGGPDTQYF
TRBJ2-2 | TRBV19 | few | . | TGTGCCAGTAGTATAGATCGAGTTGGCACCGGGGAGCTGTTTTTT | CASSIDRVGTGELFF
TRBJ1-5 | TRBV2 | many | . | TGTGCCAGCAGTGCTCCAGGGTTTAATCAGCCCCAGCATTTT | CASSAPGFNQPQHF
TRBJ2-1 | TRBV20-1 | many | TRBD1 | TGCAGTGCTAGAGATCAGAAACCGGGACAGGGGGTCAATGAGCAGTTCTTC | CSARDQKPGQGVNEQFF
TRBJ2-7 | TRBV20-1 | many | . | TGCAGTGCTAGAGATCATCAGCGGAAGGGCTACGAGCAGTACTTC | CSARDHQRKGYEQYF
TRBJ1-4 | TRBV28 | many | . | TGTGCCAGCAGTTTTGAAAGGAAACTGTTTTTT | CASSFERKLFF
TRBJ1-6 | TRBV11-2 | many | . | TGTGCCAGCAGCACCCCGGTGGGGAGCTCCTATAATTCACCCCTCCACTTT | CASSTPVGSSYNSPLHF
TRBJ1-5 | TRBV10-3 | many | . | TGTGCCATCAGTGAGGGATGGATAAGCAATCAGCCCCAGCATTTT | CAISEGWISNQPQHF
TRBJ2-7 | TRBV29-1 | . | TRBD1 | TGCAGCGTTGAAACACACTCCGGGACAGGGTTTAACGAGCAGTACTTC | CSVETHSGTGFNEQYF
TRBJ2-7 | TRBV16 | many | TRBD1 | TGTGCCAGCAGCCCCTGGACAGGGGGCCCCTACGAGCAGTACTTC | CASSPWTGGPYEQYF
TRBJ1-2 | TRBV11-1 | many | TRBD1 | TGTGCCAGCAGCCGTGGGACAGGGGCTCCCTATGGCTACACCTTC | CASSRGTGAPYGYTF
TRBJ2-1 | TRBV28 | many | . | TGTGCCAGCACCCCCCCGGGGAATGAGCAGTTCTTC | CASTPPGNEQFF
TRBJ1-5 | TRBV30 | many | . | TGTGCCTGGAGTGCTGTTACCGGGCCAGCAAGCAATCAGCCCCAGCATTTT | CAWSAVTGPASNQPQHF
TRBJ2-2 | TRBV19 | few | TRBD1 | TGTGCCAGTAGTATAACAGGGGGCATCGCCGGGGAGCTGTTTTTT | CASSITGGIAGELFF
TRBJ1-3 | TRBV5-5 | few | . | TGTGCCAGCAGCTTGTCTCCTCTCTCGGGAAACACCATATATTTT | CASSLSPLSGNTIYF
TRBJ2-1 | TRBV2 | many | . | TGTGCCAGCAGATCCTTAACCGGGACCATTAATGAGCAGTTCTTC | CASRSLTGTINEQFF
TRBJ1-1 | TRBV15 | few | . | TGTGCCACCACCAGGAGGCCGAGCACTGAAGCTTTCTTT | CATTRRPSTEAFF
TRBJ1-1 | TRBV19 | . | TRBD1 | TGTGCCAGCAACCCGTGGGGACAGGGCGAAGGAACTGAAGCTTTCTTT | CASNPWGQGEGTEAFF
TRBJ2-3 | TRBV9 | many | . | TGTGCCAGCAGCGGAGATACGCAGTATTTT | CASSGDTQYF
TRBJ2-6 | TRBV30 | many | . | TGTGCCTTCTCTGGGGCCAACGTCCTGACTTTC | CAFSGANVLTF
TRBJ2-2 | TRBV7-7 | many | . | TGTGCTAGCAGCTTAATCAGCACCGGGGAGCTGTTTTTT | CASSLISTGELFF
TRBJ1-2 | TRBV20-1 | few | . | TGCAGTGCTATGGGGAAGGAGAACTATGGCTACACCTTC | CSAMGKENYGYTF
TRBJ2-7 | TRBV5-6 | many | . | TGTGCCAGCAGCTTGGAGAGCAACTCCTACGAGCAGTACTTC | CASSLESNSYEQYF
TRBJ1-3 | TRBV20-1 | few | . | TGCAGTGCTAGAGATGGCCAGGTAGCTGGAAACACCATATATTTT | CSARDGQVAGNTIYF
TRBJ2-3 | TRBV6-1 | few | . | TGTGCCAGCAGCGAGCCGGGACATAACACAGATACGCAGTATTTT | CASSEPGHNTDTQYF
TRBJ2-4 | TRBV28 | many | TRBD2 | TGTGCCAGCAGCAGCTCAGCGGGACTAGCGACAGACATTCAGTACTTC | CASSSSAGLATDIQYF
TRBJ2-3 | TRBV5-6 | many | TRBD2 | TGTGCCAGCAGCCTAGAGGCTAGCGGAACAGATACGCAGTATTTT | CASSLEASGTDTQYF
TRBJ2-1 | TRBV9 | many | TRBD1 | TGTGCCAGCAGCGTAACAGGGGACCTTTACAATGAGCAGTTCTTC | CASSVTGDLYNEQFF